Sequencing of this TCR beta chain was carried out in a study of blood T cell repertoires in COVID-19. Libraries were prepared by immunoSEQ multiplex PCR; TCRdb keeps only in-frame clonotypes and omits some of them. The table includes around 70,000 clones, approximately 83% detected once. This clone appeared a single time. This clonotype originated in a man at least 80 years old with acute or convalescent COVID-19. Sequencing was carried out using peripheral blood.

As DNA, the CDR3 is TGTGCCAGCAGCTACAGGGGCGGCACTGAAGCTTTCTTT. This gives the protein CASSYRGGTEAFF. This sequence joins TRBV12-3 or TRBV12-4 and TRBJ1-1, with 7 bases matching TRBD1. J lost 4 bases, V lost 6 bases, and 5 bases had no gene match. The CDR3 extends over 13 amino acids.